This record covers a single T cell receptor beta chain. The specificity of this receptor is unknown. Base quality data are lacking; no much larger clone is found one base away. This sample stems from a study of shared clonotypes between healthy human individuals (dated by TCRdb to 2018 to 2021). In the study overall: The cohort comprised two women and three men aged 18 to 49 years. For each donor, CD4 naive and CD4 memory were each given three plates, CD8 naive was given two plates, and CD8 memory was given one plate. Blood TCR repertoires of 5 or 6 healthy adults were deeply sequenced to estimate repertoire size and the extent of clonotype sharing between individuals. To increase sequencing depth and limit assay-specific biases, different laboratories used diverse techniques to prepare libraries and sequence TCR repertoires. Leukapheresis yielded between about 0.8 and 9.5 billion PBMCs per donor.

The trim is 3 bases for V and 0 bases for J, with a gap of 12 bases between the germline ends. The CDR3 holds 16 amino acids from the cysteine to the phenylalanine. Only the CDR3 DNA stays, 48 bases, in frame from base 1. For CDR1 and CDR2, the germline V gene lists KGHSH and LQKENI. Using the deep immunoSEQ assay, TCR CDR3 regions were amplified from genomic DNA by multiplex PCR. Extracted genomic DNA from each cell subset was distributed evenly across all wells of several immunoSEQ 96-well plates, and each plate was treated as a replicate. For sorted subsets, each replicate PCR was loaded with approximately 200 ng genomic DNA, equivalent to 25,000 to 35,000 T cell genomes. Purified libraries were quantified with a Qubit 3.0 fluorometer, sized on a Bioanalyzer 2100, and re-quantified with the KAPA Library Quantification kit. A separate single-read 150-cycle Illumina NextSeq 550 flow cell was used to sequence each immunoSEQ 96-well plate. On the authors' methods: The immunoSEQ output contained only junctional sequences without quality scores, so filtering could not match that applied to full-length reads. To assign V/J genes and CDR3, sequences were annotated using PyIR, a Python wrapper for IgBLAST v1.9, with IMGT germline references. Reads were removed for weak V/J assignments (E-value above 1e-6), missing CDR3, stop codons, out-of-frame junctions, or ambiguous translated residues. A V3J clonotype was defined by an identical inferred V gene, J gene, and CDR3 amino acid sequence. Percentage overlap between repertoires was calculated by dividing the number of shared unique clonotypes by the size of the smaller repertoire. RTK rarefaction, the Chao1 estimator, and Recon v2.1 estimates of unobserved clonotypes were used to assess repertoire richness. For all TCRbeta clonotypes obtained by the gDNA method from several donors, generation probabilities were computed with OLGA. Imported from immuneACCESS, the table was reduced by TCRdb to in-frame sequences with V and J called. These copies leave out some clones; in studies compared against another copy, an unresolved V gene accounts for under half, and the cause of the remainder is not known. V and J calls and clone size are copied from that table; D and trimming were computed from the DNA. The sample table shows 2.3 million or so clones, and approximately 95% are seen once. Under 0.45% of the sample rests with the top ten.

Overall study results and their limits: Approximately 5% of naive CD4, 3.5% of naive CD8, 2.3% of memory CD4, and about 0.4% of memory CD8 clonotypes were shared across a few donors. Rarefaction of sorted-subset datasets indicated incomplete sequencing despite the large sequencing depth. Clonotypes shared by all four sorted-subset donors showed higher generation probabilities than non-shared clonotypes. Only blood was sampled, and tissue TCR repertoires likely differ from those in blood. Because the study included a small number of donors, the genetic and exposure-history diversity represented was limited. Naive subsets generally had larger estimated clonotype richness than memory subsets did. Pairwise subsampling indicated that sequencing depth was expected to affect the degree of clonotype sharing among donors.

The donors were healthy, HIV-negative adults with no recently reported acute infections or vaccinations. Every donor was a Caucasian adult residing in Nashville, Tennessee, USA. Magnetic negative selection was used to enrich CD4+ T cells, after which naive cells were positively selected on CD45RA and the negative fraction became the memory subset. Blood was obtained by leukapheresis, after which PBMCs were separated by Ficoll-Histopaque density gradient centrifugation and cryopreserved in liquid nitrogen vapor phase. Analytical flow cytometry was used to check the purity and quantity of every magnetically sorted T cell population. Genomic DNA was isolated from each sorted fraction and quantified by UV absorbance on a Nanodrop 2000c.

The source of this sequence is a man aged 18 to 35 in good health. Some clones in this sample may be carry-over from other donors' samples. The rearrangement joined TRBV18 to TRBJ1-5; the best D guess is TRBD1, with 5 bases matching. Sequences were obtained from naive CD4+ T cells from PBMCs. The cell subset or site label, as the study defines it: CD45RA+ positively selected. Read as DNA, the sequence is TGTGCCAGCTCACCTGGGACGGGATATAGCAATCAGCCCCAGCATTTT. It codes for CASSPGTGYSNQPQHF.